Listed below are T cell receptor beta chains from one sample, sequenced in a study of spatial heterogeneity in lung cancer. TCRdb passed the 5' RACE reads through MiXCR, listing each CDR3 protein once. The repertoire holds roughly 40,000 distinct CDR3 sequences, approximately 6.3% seen once, with 40% to 45% in the top ten. Sequences were derived from PBMCs, sampled at surgery. The receptors shown here come from a female donor with early-stage non-small cell lung cancer. The CDR3 runs from the conserved cysteine through the conserved F or W. A D gene is named only where the DNA matches it firmly. A row's size may be missing; if present it is once, few, many or a size class.

cdr3_aa cdr3_nt j_call v_call clone_size d_call
CSARDAGSSSYNSPLHF TGCAGTGCTAGAGATGCAGGATCGAGCTCCTATAATTCACCCCTCCACTTT TRBJ1-6 TRBV20-1 . .
CASSPQRGDWEGYTF TGTGCCAGCAGCCCGCAGCGGGGGGACTGGGAGGGCTACACCTTC TRBJ1-2 TRBV13 many .
CASSQDRTDAINTDTQYF TGCGCCAGCAGCCAAGATCGGACAGATGCCATCAACACAGATACGCAGTATTTT TRBJ2-3 TRBV4-3 . .
CASSQEVGQYSPLHF TGTGCCAGCAGCCAAGAAGTGGGACAGTATTCACCCCTCCACTTT TRBJ1-6 TRBV3-1 . TRBD1
CSVDRLQGSYEQYF TGCAGCGTTGACAGGCTGCAGGGCTCCTACGAGCAGTACTTC TRBJ2-7 TRBV29-1 . .
CASSLTGPQNGYTF TGTGCCAGCAGTTTAACCGGGCCCCAGAACGGCTACACCTTC TRBJ1-2 TRBV6-5 . .
CASSFSRTYEQYF TGCGCCAGCAGCTTCTCCCGTACCTACGAGCAGTACTTC TRBJ2-7 TRBV5-1 . .
CASSFRQGPDTQYF TGTGCCAGCAGCTTTAGACAGGGCCCAGATACGCAGTATTTT TRBJ2-3 TRBV7-2 . TRBD1
CASNSLGRQPQHF TGTGCCAGCAACTCCCTGGGTCGTCAGCCCCAGCATTTT TRBJ1-5 TRBV7-8 many .
CSARPKGGYQPQHF TGCAGTGCTAGACCGAAGGGGGGTTATCAGCCCCAGCATTTT TRBJ1-5 TRBV20-1 few .
CASGVGDTEAFF TGTGCCAGCGGGGTTGGAGACACTGAAGCTTTCTTT TRBJ1-1 TRBV2 . .
CSARPFGTGYTF TGCAGTGCTAGGCCCTTCGGAACAGGCTACACCTTC TRBJ1-2 TRBV20-1 many .
CASSWRTGDATNEKLFF TGCGCCAGCAGCTGGCGGACAGGGGACGCAACTAATGAAAAACTGTTTTTT TRBJ1-4 TRBV5-1 many TRBD1
CASSWMGGGEETQYF TGTGCCAGCAGCTGGATGGGAGGGGGGGAAGAGACCCAGTACTTC TRBJ2-5 TRBV7-2 few .
CASSPGTSGAREQYF TGTGCCAGCAGCCCTGGGACTAGCGGGGCTAGGGAGCAGTACTTC TRBJ2-7 TRBV6-5 many TRBD2
CASTYPPRGARTGELFF TGTGCCAGCACCTATCCCCCCCGGGGGGCGCGGACCGGGGAGCTGTTTTTT TRBJ2-2 TRBV6-2/TRBV6-3 . .
CASSSQQGSPSYEQYF TGCGCCAGCAGCTCCCAGCAAGGTAGCCCATCCTACGAGCAGTACTTC TRBJ2-7 TRBV5-1 many .
CASSLSVGLEQDTQYF TGTGCCAGCAGCCTTTCTGTGGGACTAGAACAAGATACGCAGTATTTT TRBJ2-3 TRBV9 few TRBD2
CASSLRLYGYTF TGTGCCAGCAGTTTACGGCTATATGGCTACACCTTC TRBJ1-2 TRBV28 . .
CASSLTETYEQYF TGCGCCAGCAGCTTAACAGAGACTTACGAGCAGTACTTC TRBJ2-7 TRBV5-1 many .
CASMERGSYEQYF TGTGCCAGCATGGAACGGGGTTCCTACGAGCAGTACTTC TRBJ2-7 TRBV2 few .
CASSYKSSGANVLTF TGTGCCAGCAGTTACAAAAGCTCTGGGGCCAACGTCCTGACTTTC TRBJ2-6 TRBV11-1 few .
CASSDRGAGEKLFF TGTGCCAGCAGCGACAGGGGGGCTGGTGAAAAACTGTTTTTT TRBJ1-4 TRBV6-6 . TRBD1
CASSSQRGGTDTQYF TGTGCCAGCAGCTCCCAGCGAGGGGGCACAGATACGCAGTATTTT TRBJ2-3 TRBV11-2 few .
CSALNRGTSGGRTDTQYF TGCAGTGCTCTCAACCGCGGGACTAGCGGGGGTCGAACAGATACGCAGTATTTT TRBJ2-3 TRBV20-1 few TRBD2
CATSGTGLQETQYF TGTGCCACCTCCGGGACAGGGCTTCAAGAGACCCAGTACTTC TRBJ2-5 TRBV24-1 . TRBD1
CASSQDSGTLEQYF TGCGCCAGCAGCCAAGACAGCGGCACCCTCGAGCAGTACTTC TRBJ2-7 TRBV4-1 many .
CASSADRGTTEAFF TGCGCCAGCAGCGCCGACAGGGGTACCACTGAAGCTTTCTTT TRBJ1-1 TRBV5-1 many TRBD1
CASSLGQGKGANVLTF TGTGCCAGCAGCCTGGGACAGGGGAAAGGGGCCAACGTCCTGACTTTC TRBJ2-6 TRBV13 many TRBD1
CASSPFSGNTIYF TGTGCCAGCAGTCCCTTCTCTGGAAACACCATATATTTT TRBJ1-3 TRBV7-2 many .
CASSVGPAGGETEAFF TGTGCCAGCAGCGTAGGCCCTGCAGGGGGAGAGACTGAAGCTTTCTTT TRBJ1-1 TRBV9 few TRBD1
CSASPGTGGKTGELFF TGCAGTGCTAGCCCCGGGACAGGGGGGAAGACGGGGGAGCTGTTTTTT TRBJ2-2 TRBV20-1 many TRBD1
CASSQRGPQHF TGTGCCAGCAGCCAAAGGGGGCCCCAGCATTTT TRBJ1-5 TRBV6-2/TRBV6-3 . .
CASSLVPGRDTQYF TGCGCCAGCAGCTTGGTCCCCGGACGAGATACGCAGTATTTT TRBJ2-3 TRBV5-1 many .
CASSPPGGINTGELFF TGTGCCAGCAGCCCCCCCGGAGGGATCAACACCGGGGAGCTGTTTTTT TRBJ2-2 TRBV7-7 many .
CATTASGEGANEKLFF TGTGCCACCACCGCCTCAGGGGAAGGGGCTAATGAAAAACTGTTTTTT TRBJ1-4 TRBV24-1 many .
CSANSGANQETQYF TGCAGTGCGAATAGCGGGGCAAATCAAGAGACCCAGTACTTC TRBJ2-5 TRBV20-1 few TRBD2
CASSPAGDRSYEQYF TGTGCCAGCTCACCCGCAGGGGACAGGTCCTACGAGCAGTACTTC TRBJ2-7 TRBV18 few TRBD1
CASSEGTASTDTQYF TGTGCCAGCAGTGAAGGTACAGCTAGCACAGATACGCAGTATTTT TRBJ2-3 TRBV2 . .
CASSFVGTSNSPLHF TGTGCCAGCAGCTTCGTAGGGACATCAAATTCACCCCTCCACTTT TRBJ1-6 TRBV7-9 many .
CASSLWQSNTGELFF TGTGCCAGCAGCTTGTGGCAATCGAACACCGGGGAGCTGTTTTTT TRBJ2-2 TRBV5-4 . .
CASRGGGTNTGELFF TGTGCCAGCAGGGGAGGCGGGACGAACACCGGGGAGCTGTTTTTT TRBJ2-2 TRBV28 . .
CASSVTAGEGSPLHF TGTGCCAGCAGTGTAACGGCGGGAGAAGGATCACCCCTCCACTTT TRBJ1-6 TRBV2 many .
CASSPLDREGINEQFF TGTGCCAGCAGCCCCCTTGACAGGGAAGGTATCAATGAGCAGTTCTTC TRBJ2-1 TRBV7-3 many TRBD1
CSEQSLNYGYTF TGCAGTGAGCAGAGTCTTAACTATGGCTACACCTTC TRBJ1-2 TRBV20-1 many .
CASSTTSGAYNEQFF TGTGCCAGCAGCACAACTAGCGGGGCCTACAATGAGCAGTTCTTC TRBJ2-1 TRBV11-2 many TRBD2
CASSVRTASSGNTIYF TGTGCCAGCAGCGTGCGGACAGCCTCGTCTGGAAACACCATATATTTT TRBJ1-3 TRBV3-1 many .
CASSLNPLSQPQHF TGTGCCAGCAGTTTAAACCCCCTCTCCCAGCCCCAGCATTTT TRBJ1-5 TRBV27 . .
CASSFRGAGLGNTIYF TGTGCCAGCAGTTTTAGGGGCGCAGGTCTCGGAAACACCATATATTTT TRBJ1-3 TRBV12-3/TRBV12-4 many .
CASSQFSGANVLTF TGTGCCAGCAGTCAATTCTCTGGGGCCAACGTCCTGACTTTC TRBJ2-6 TRBV12-3/TRBV12-4 many .
CASSFPFITEAFF TGTGCCAGCAGTTTTCCCTTCATCACTGAAGCTTTCTTT TRBJ1-1 TRBV12-3/TRBV12-4 . .
CASSLGVLRQGPYQPQHF TGTGCCAGCAGTTTGGGGGTCCTAAGACAGGGGCCCTATCAGCCCCAGCATTTT TRBJ1-5 TRBV28 many TRBD1